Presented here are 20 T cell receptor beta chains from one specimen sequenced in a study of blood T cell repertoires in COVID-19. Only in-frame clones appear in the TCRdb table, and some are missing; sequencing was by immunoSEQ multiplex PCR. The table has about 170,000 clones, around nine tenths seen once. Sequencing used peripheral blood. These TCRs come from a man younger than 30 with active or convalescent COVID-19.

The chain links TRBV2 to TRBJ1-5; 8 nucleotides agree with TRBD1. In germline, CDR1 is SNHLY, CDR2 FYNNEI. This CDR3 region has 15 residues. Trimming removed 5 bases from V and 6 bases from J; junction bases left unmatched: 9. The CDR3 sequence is CASSSRTGISQPQHF. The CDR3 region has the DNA TGTGCCAGCAGTAGCCGGACAGGGATCAGTCAGCCCCAGCATTTT.

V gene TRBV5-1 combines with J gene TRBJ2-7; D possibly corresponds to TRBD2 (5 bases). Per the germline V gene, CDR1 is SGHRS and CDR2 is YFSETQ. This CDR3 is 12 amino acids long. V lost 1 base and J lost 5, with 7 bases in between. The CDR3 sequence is CASSLLANEQYF. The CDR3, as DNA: TGCGCCAGCAGCTTGCTAGCCAACGAGCAGTACTTC.

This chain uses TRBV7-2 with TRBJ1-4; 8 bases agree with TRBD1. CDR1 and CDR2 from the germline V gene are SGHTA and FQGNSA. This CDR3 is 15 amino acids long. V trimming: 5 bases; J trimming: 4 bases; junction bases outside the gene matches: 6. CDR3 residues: CASSVTGGDNEKLFF. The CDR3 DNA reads TGTGCCAGCAGCGTTACAGGGGGTGATAATGAAAAACTGTTTTTT.

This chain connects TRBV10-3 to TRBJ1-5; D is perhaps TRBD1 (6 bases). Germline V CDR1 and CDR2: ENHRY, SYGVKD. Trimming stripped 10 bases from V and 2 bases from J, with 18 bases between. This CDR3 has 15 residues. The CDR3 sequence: CATRTVRDGNQPQHF. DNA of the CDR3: TGTGCCACAAGGACAGTTAGGGACGGCAATCAGCCCCAGCATTTT.

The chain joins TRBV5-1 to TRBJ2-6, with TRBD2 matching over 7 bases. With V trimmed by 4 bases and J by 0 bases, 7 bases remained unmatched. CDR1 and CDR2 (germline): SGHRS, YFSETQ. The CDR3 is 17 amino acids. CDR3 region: CASSDGLGRSGANVLTF. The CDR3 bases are TGCGCCAGCAGCGACGGACTAGGACGCTCTGGGGCCAACGTCCTGACTTTC. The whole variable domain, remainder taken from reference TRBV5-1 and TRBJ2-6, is KAGVTQTPRYLIKTRGQQVTLSCSPISGHRSVSWYQQTPGQGLQFLFEYFSETQRNKGNFPGRFSGRQFSNSRSEMNVSTLELGDSALYLCASSDGLGRSGANVLTFGAGSRLTVL.

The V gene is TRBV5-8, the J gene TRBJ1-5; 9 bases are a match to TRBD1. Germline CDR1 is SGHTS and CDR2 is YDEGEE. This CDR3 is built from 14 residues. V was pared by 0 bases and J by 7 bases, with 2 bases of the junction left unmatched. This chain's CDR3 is CASSLGTGEQPQHF. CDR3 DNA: TGTGCCAGCAGCTTGGGGACAGGGGAACAGCCCCAGCATTTT.

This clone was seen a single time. The CDR3 nucleotides are TGTGCCAGCAGTATCAGGGATGCCTTGAGCAATCAGCCCCAGCATTTT. Protein sequence: CASSIRDALSNQPQHF. The chain employs TRBV2 and TRBJ1-5, with D perhaps TRBD1 (5 bases). The CDR3 extends over 16 amino acids. V was trimmed by 5 bases and J by 1 base, leaving 15 bases between them. In germline, CDR1 is SNHLY, CDR2 FYNNEI.

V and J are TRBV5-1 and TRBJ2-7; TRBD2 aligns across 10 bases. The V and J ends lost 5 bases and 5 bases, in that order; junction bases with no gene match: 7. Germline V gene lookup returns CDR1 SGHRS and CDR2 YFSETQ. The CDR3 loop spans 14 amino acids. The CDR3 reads CASSSLAGVDEQYF. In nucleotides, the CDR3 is TGCGCCAGCAGTTCGCTAGCGGGAGTAGACGAGCAGTACTTC.

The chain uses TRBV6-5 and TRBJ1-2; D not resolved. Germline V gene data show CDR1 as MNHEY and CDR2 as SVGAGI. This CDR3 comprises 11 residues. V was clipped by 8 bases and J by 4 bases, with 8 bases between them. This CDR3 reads CASASGYGYTF. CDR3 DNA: TGTGCCAGCGCTTCCGGCTATGGCTACACCTTC.

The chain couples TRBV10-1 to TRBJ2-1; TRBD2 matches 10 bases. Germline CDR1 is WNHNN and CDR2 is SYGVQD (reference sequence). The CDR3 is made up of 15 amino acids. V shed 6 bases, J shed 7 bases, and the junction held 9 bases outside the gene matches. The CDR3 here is CASSQSGGASNEQFF. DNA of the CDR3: TGCGCCAGCAGCCAGAGCGGGGGGGCCTCGAATGAGCAGTTCTTC.

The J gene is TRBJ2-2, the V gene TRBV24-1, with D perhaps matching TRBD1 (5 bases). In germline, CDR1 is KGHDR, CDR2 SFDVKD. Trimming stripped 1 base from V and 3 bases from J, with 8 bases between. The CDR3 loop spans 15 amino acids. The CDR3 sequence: CATSDLDSYTGELFF. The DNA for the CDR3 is TGTGCCACCAGTGATTTAGACAGCTACACCGGGGAGCTGTTTTTT.

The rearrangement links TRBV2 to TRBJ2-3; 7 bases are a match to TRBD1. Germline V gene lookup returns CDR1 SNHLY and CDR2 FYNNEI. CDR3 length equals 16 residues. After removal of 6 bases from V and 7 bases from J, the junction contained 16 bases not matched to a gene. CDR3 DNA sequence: TGTGCCAGCAGAAGAGGTGGGACAGCAAACTCACATACGCAGTATTTT. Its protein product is CASRRGGTANSHTQYF.

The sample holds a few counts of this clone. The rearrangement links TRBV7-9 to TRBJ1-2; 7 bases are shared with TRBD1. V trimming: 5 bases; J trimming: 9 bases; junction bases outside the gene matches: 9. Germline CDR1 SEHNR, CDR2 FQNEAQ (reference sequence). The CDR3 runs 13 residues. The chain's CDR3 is CASSTGDSISYTF. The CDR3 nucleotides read TGTGCCAGCAGCACGGGGGACAGCATCAGCTACACCTTC.

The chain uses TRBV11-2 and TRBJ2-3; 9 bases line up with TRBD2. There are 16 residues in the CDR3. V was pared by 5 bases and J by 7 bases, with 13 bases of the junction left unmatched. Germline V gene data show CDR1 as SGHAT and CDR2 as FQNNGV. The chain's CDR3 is CASSPRASGTMNTQYF. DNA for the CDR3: TGTGCCAGCAGCCCTAGGGCTAGCGGGACCATGAATACGCAGTATTTT.

CDR3 nucleotide sequence: TGTGCCAGTAGTATCTTCCGCAAGGGGGCGAGGGGAAACACCATATATTTT. It is translated as CASSIFRKGARGNTIYF. The chain is built from TRBV19 and TRBJ1-3, with 7 bases matching TRBD1. In germline, CDR1 is LNHDA, CDR2 SQIVND (reference sequence). The CDR3 spans 17 residues. The trim removed 3 bases at V and 4 bases at J, leaving 12 bases unmatched. The full variable domain, in which reference TRBV19 and TRBJ1-3 provide the parts outside the CDR3, is DGGITQSPKYLFRKEGQNVTLSCEQNLNHDAMYWYRQDPGQGLRLIYYSQIVNDFQKGDIAEGYSVSREKKESFPLTVTSAQKNPTAFYLCASSIFRKGARGNTIYFGEGSWLTVV.

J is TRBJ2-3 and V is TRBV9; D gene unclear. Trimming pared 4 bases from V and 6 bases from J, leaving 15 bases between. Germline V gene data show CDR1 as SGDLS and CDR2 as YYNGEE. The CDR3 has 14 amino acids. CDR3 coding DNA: TGTGCCAGCAGCCGAAATCTTCCCGGGGATACGCAGTATTTT. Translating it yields CASSRNLPGDTQYF.

The CDR3 nucleotides read TGTGCCAGCAGCCAAGCCCTGGACAGGGGGAACTATGGCTACACCTTC. Its translation: CASSQALDRGNYGYTF. V is TRBV14 and J is TRBJ1-2, with 10 nucleotides matching TRBD1. CDR1 is SGHDN, CDR2 FVKESK, per germline. V was clipped by 1 base and J by 2 bases; unmatched bases: 4. The CDR3 is 16 residues long. Based on the CDR3 plus reference TRBV14 and TRBJ1-2, the full variable domain is EAGVTQFPSHSVIEKGQTVTLRCDPISGHDNLYWYRRVMGKEIKFLLHFVKESKQDESGMPNNRFLAERTGGTYSTLKVQPAELEDSGVYFCASSQALDRGNYGYTFGSGTRLTVV.

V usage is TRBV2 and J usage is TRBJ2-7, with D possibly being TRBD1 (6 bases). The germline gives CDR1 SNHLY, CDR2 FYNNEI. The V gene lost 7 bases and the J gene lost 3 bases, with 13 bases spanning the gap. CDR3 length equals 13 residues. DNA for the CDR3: TGTGCCAGCATACGGGACACCAACTACGAGCAGTACTTC. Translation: CASIRDTNYEQYF.

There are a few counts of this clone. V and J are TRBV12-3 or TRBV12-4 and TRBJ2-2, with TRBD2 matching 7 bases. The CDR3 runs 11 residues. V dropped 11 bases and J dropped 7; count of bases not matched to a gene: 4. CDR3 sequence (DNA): TGTGCCGGCGGGGGAATCGGGGAGCTGTTTTTT. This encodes CAGGGIGELFF.

This chain's CDR3 is CASTGQVETEAFF. The CDR3 DNA reads TGTGCCAGCACCGGACAGGTAGAAACTGAAGCTTTCTTT. The chain employs TRBV25-1 and TRBJ1-1, with 7 bases that match TRBD1. V lost 7 bases, J lost 5 bases, and 7 bases stayed unmatched. The length of the CDR3 is 13 residues. In germline, CDR1 is MGHDK, CDR2 SYGVNS.